A single sample gave rise to the 20 T cell receptor beta chains below, sequenced in a study of molecular identifiers for immune sequencing clone quantification. TCRdb itself ran the PCR reads through MiXCR, one entry per CDR3 protein. The sample holds about 630,000 distinct CDR3 sequences, roughly 25% seen once. Input material: naive CD8+ T cells from blood, with Jurkat cell RNA spiked in. Regarding subset: FACS-sorted CD8+CD4-CCR7+CD45RA+ naive T cells. The receptors derive from a human donor in good health. Some libraries in this study had Jurkat cell RNA spiked in.

Only a few counts were recorded for this clonotype. The chain uses TRBV27 and TRBJ1-5, with TRBD1 identical over 9 bases. Germline assignment: CDR1 MNHEY and CDR2 SMNVEV (reference sequence). The CDR3 is made up of 16 amino acids. With V trimmed by 4 bases and J by 1 base, 5 bases remained unmatched. The CDR3 DNA is TGTGCCAGCAGTTCAATAGGGACAGGGAGCAATCAGCCCCAGCATTTT. Protein product: CASSSIGTGSNQPQHF.

A remark on this clonotype: This may stem from a read error, because a much larger clone lies one nucleotide away. Because the CDR3 is missing its conserved closing phenylalanine or tryptophan, this is likely a read error. This sequence joins TRBV7-6 and TRBJ2-2; D gene unclear. The CDR3 consists of 14 residues. CDR1 and CDR2 from the germline V gene are SGHVS and FNYEAQ. Trimming removed 5 bases at V and 1 base at J, with 8 bases between. CDR3 in DNA: TGTGCCAGCAGCCGCACAAAGAACACCGGGGAGCTGTTTCTT. It specifies CASSRTKNTGELFL.

This clonotype was seen only a few times. The J gene is TRBJ2-7, the V gene TRBV10-3, with 12 bases aligning to TRBD2. From germline, CDR1 is ENHRY and CDR2 SYGVKD. The CDR3 spans 15 residues. After removal of 4 bases from V and 2 bases from J, the junction contained 3 bases not matched to a gene. The CDR3 region is CAISASSGGAYEQYF. The CDR3 coding sequence is TGTGCCATCAGTGCCTCTAGCGGGGGGGCCTACGAGCAGTACTTC.

The chain employs TRBV2 and TRBJ2-7, with 9 bases that match TRBD2. Germline loops: CDR1 SNHLY, CDR2 FYNNEI. J lost 2 bases, V lost 7 bases, and 6 bases had no gene match. CDR3 length: 14 residues. The CDR3 bases are TGTGCCAGCATGGAGCGGGAGGCAACCTACGAGCAGTACTTC. Its protein product is CASMEREATYEQYF.

The DNA for the CDR3 is TGTGCCAGCAGTGATTGGGACAGCTCCTACGAGCAGTACTTC. Amino acid sequence: CASSDWDSSYEQYF. The chain combines TRBV14 with TRBJ2-7; the match to TRBD1 covers 7 bases. This CDR3 region has 14 residues. Germline V gives CDR1 SGHDN, CDR2 FVKESK. V lost 6 bases, J lost 0 bases, and 5 bases stayed unmatched.

Regarding this clonotype: Lacking the conserved final phenylalanine or tryptophan, this CDR3 likely reflects a read error. This chain uses TRBV4-1 with TRBJ2-1; TRBD1 matches 11 bases. The V and J ends lost 5 bases and 2 bases, in that order; junction bases with no gene match: 5. Germline V CDR1 and CDR2: MGHRA, YSYEKL. The CDR3 totals 16 residues. The CDR3 here is CASSMPGQGAYNEQFI. The CDR3 coding sequence is TGCGCCAGCAGCATGCCGGGACAGGGGGCCTACAATGAGCAGTTCATC.

This clonotype was detected only a few times. The rearrangement joins TRBV10-1 to TRBJ2-3; no clear D gene. Trimming removed 7 bases from V and 1 base from J, with 27 bases in between. This CDR3 comprises 19 residues. Germline V gene data show CDR1 as WNHNN and CDR2 as SYGVQD (reference sequence). CDR3 in DNA: TGCGCCAGCACCACCCTTAACGACACAGACGAACGGGGCACAGATACGCAGTATTTT. This translates into CASTTLNDTDERGTDTQYF.

This clonotype was detected many times. This sequence joins TRBV7-9 and TRBJ2-3; 7 nucleotides line up with TRBD1. V shed 4 bases, J shed 0 bases, and the junction held 7 bases outside the gene matches. From germline, CDR1 is SEHNR and CDR2 FQNEAQ (reference sequence). This CDR3 comprises 16 residues. The CDR3, as DNA: TGTGCCAGCAGCTCACGGACAGGACCTAGCACAGATACGCAGTATTTT. As protein: CASSSRTGPSTDTQYF.

This clonotype was recorded many times. J is TRBJ2-1 and V is TRBV21-1; the table gives TRBD1 as D, unverified against the DNA. TRBV21-1 is a known pseudogene. The CDR3 has 16 amino acids. CDR3 DNA sequence: TGTGCCAGCAGCCAGCCCGGGACACGCTCCTACAATGAGCAGTTCTTC. Translation: CASSQPGTRSYNEQFF.

In its sample, this clonotype was seen a few times. J is TRBJ2-7 and V is TRBV3-1, with D unresolved. This CDR3 spans 12 amino acids. CDR1 LGHDT and CDR2 YNNKEL come from the germline V gene (reference sequence). V was shortened by 2 bases and J by 4 bases, with 6 bases between the two germline ends. The CDR3 nucleotides are TGTGCCAGCAGCCAATACATTTACGAGCAGTACTTC. It specifies CASSQYIYEQYF.

The sample holds a few counts of this clonotype. The J gene is TRBJ1-1, the V gene TRBV27; D ambiguous. V dropped 6 bases and J dropped 0 bases, with 11 bases sitting between them. This CDR3 has 14 residues. Germline V CDR1 and CDR2: MNHEY, SMNVEV (reference sequence). CDR3 nucleotides: TGTGCCAGCAGAGAACAGCGAGTGAACACTGAAGCTTTCTTT. Residues: CASREQRVNTEAFF.

This clonotype occurred many times. This rearrangement joins TRBV30 to TRBJ2-7, with TRBD1 as a possible D gene (5 bases). The CDR3 contains 13 residues. Trimming took off 4 bases at V and 5 bases at J, with 15 bases between the two ends. CDR1 GTSNPN and CDR2 SVGIG come from the germline V gene (reference sequence). The CDR3 reads CAWTLGASDEQYF. CDR3 nucleotides: TGTGCCTGGACCCTAGGGGCCTCGGACGAGCAGTACTTC.

The V and J genes are TRBV24-1 and TRBJ2-1; D perhaps matches TRBD2 (5 bases). The V and J ends lost 4 bases and 4 bases respectively, with 10 bases between them. The CDR3 loop spans 14 amino acids. CDR1 is KGHDR, CDR2 SFDVKD, per germline. As DNA, the CDR3 is TGTGCCACCAGTGAGTTCGGAGGATACAATGAGCAGTTCTTC. The encoded protein is CATSEFGGYNEQFF.

In its sample, this clonotype was seen many times. The chain uses TRBV12-3 or TRBV12-4 and TRBJ2-3; D is perhaps TRBD1 (6 bases). The CDR3 is 17 residues long. V was cut by 4 bases and J by 1 base, with 18 bases left in between. CDR3 in amino acids: CASSYPVGQRGTDTQYF. CDR3 DNA: TGTGCCAGCAGTTACCCCGTCGGACAGCGAGGCACAGATACGCAGTATTTT.

As regards this clonotype: The junction departs from the called germline gene at one end, perhaps through a read error. The chain combines TRBV27 with TRBJ2-7; D is perhaps TRBD1 or TRBD2 (5 bases each). This CDR3 has 15 amino acids. Germline CDR1 reads MNHEY; CDR2 reads SMNVEV (reference sequence). CDR3 sequence: CASSFRSAEGYERYF. Written as DNA, the CDR3 is TGTGCCAGCAGTTTTAGGTCCGCAGAGGGGTACGAGCGGTACTTC.

The chain recombines TRBV4-1 with TRBJ2-3, with D possibly called TRBD1 or TRBD2 (5 bases each). The CDR3 is made up of 21 amino acids. The V and J ends lost 0 bases and 0 bases respectively, with 25 bases between them. Germline V gene lookup returns CDR1 MGHRA and CDR2 YSYEKL. As DNA, the CDR3 is TGCGCCAGCAGCCAAGATCTAGGTTGTCCGAGGGGCTCTTCGAGCACAGATACGCAGTATTTT. Translating it yields CASSQDLGCPRGSSSTDTQYF.

Ten or more counts support this clonotype. The chain joins TRBV9 to TRBJ2-3, with D uncertain. Trimming shortened V by 0 bases and J by 1 base, and 21 bases separated the two germline ends. The germline gives CDR1 SGDLS, CDR2 YYNGEE. This CDR3 region has 19 residues. This chain's CDR3 is CASSVGGFTLGKRTDTQYF. In DNA form, the CDR3 reads TGTGCCAGCAGCGTAGGAGGTTTTACCCTTGGAAAGCGCACAGATACGCAGTATTTT.

V usage is TRBV12-3 or TRBV12-4 and J usage is TRBJ2-3; 7 bases are shared with TRBD2. V was pared by 7 bases and J by 10 bases, with 11 bases of the junction left unmatched. The CDR3 spans 13 residues. CDR3 protein: CASTLLGTTSQYF. The CDR3 DNA follows: TGTGCCAGCACCCTTCTGGGGACTACCTCGCAGTATTTT.

This clonotype was picked up many times. The chain couples TRBV2 to TRBJ2-4, with D uncertain. V was trimmed by 3 bases and J by 5 bases, leaving 8 bases between them. Germline V CDR1 and CDR2: SNHLY, FYNNEI. The CDR3 covers 13 residues. DNA for the CDR3: TGTGCCAGCAGTGATCTGGTAGAAAACATTCAGTACTTC. Translation gives CASSDLVENIQYF.

J is TRBJ2-7 and V is TRBV4-3, with D perhaps matching TRBD1 (6 bases). This CDR3 spans 16 amino acids. The V end was cut by 2 bases, the J end by 0 bases, with 14 bases between. Looked up from germline, CDR1 is LGHNA and CDR2 is YSLEER. CDR3 sequence (DNA): TGCGCCAGCAGCCAATTCCGGGACACCATCTCCTACGAGCAGTACTTC. Translating it yields CASSQFRDTISYEQYF.